These 3 T cell receptor beta chains came from one sample sequenced in a study of tissue T cells after allogeneic stem cell transplantation. Time point defined: mouse harvest day 7 after allogeneic transplant. The graft held 10^6 splenic CD5+ T cells and 10^7 T-cell-depleted bone marrow cells. Measured with immunoSEQ multiplex PCR; TCRdb has only the in-frame clones, and not every one. The table has around 7,500 clones, approximately 46% seen once. Sequencing was performed on gut tissue. Receptors were obtained from a female BALB/c mouse given C57BL/6 T cells with graft-versus-host disease after an allogeneic hematopoietic cell transplant.

As for this clone: The gene names given are mouse names. The CDR3 extends 1 residue past the end of the read, so its final part is completed from the germline J gene. This chain connects TRBV15 to TRBJ2-7, with D possibly TRBD2 on 6 matching bases. V gave up 2 bases and J gave up 0 bases, with 8 bases separating them. The CDR3 totals 14 residues. CDR1 and CDR2 (germline): SGHND, FRSKSL. CDR3 loop: CASSLLGSSYEQYF. The DNA read from the CDR3 is TGTGCCAGCAGTTTACTGGGGAGCTCCTATGAACAGTAC.

As regards this clone: Any gene name here is a mouse gene name. The read ends 1 residue early relative to the CDR3; the germline J gene fills the gap. The J gene is TRBJ2-3, the V gene TRBV19; D unclear. The CDR3 is 15 amino acids. With 4 bases removed from V and 0 bases from J, the gap between germline ends came to 12 bases. Germline V lookup: CDR1 FNHDT, CDR2 SITEND (reference sequence). CDR3 residues: CASSLRVSSAETLYF. Partial CDR3 DNA: TGTGCCAGCAGTTTAAGGGTCTCTAGTGCAGAAACGCTGTAT. The entire variable domain, with the rest obtained from reference TRBV19 and TRBJ2-3, is as follows: GGIITQTPKFLIGQEGQKLTLKCQQNFNHDTMYWYRQDSGKGLRLIYYSITENDLQKGDLSEGYDASREKKSSFSLTVTSAQKNEMAVFLCASSLRVSSAETLYFGSGTRLTVL.

In this sample, this clone turned up a few times. Here the gene names and germline are mouse. Read data end 1 residue before the CDR3 end; the end is taken from the germline J gene. The chain recombines TRBV3 with TRBJ1-3; D unclear. The germline V gene has CDR1 SNHLY and CDR2 FYNGKV (reference sequence). The ends were cut back, 5 bases at V and 0 bases at J, with 5 bases in the middle. The CDR3 loop spans 13 amino acids. The CDR3 DNA, read in part, is TGTGCCAGCAGCATGCTTTCTGGAAATACGCTCTAT. Translating it yields CASSMLSGNTLY. The whole CDR3 protein reads CASSMLSGNTLYF.